The rows below give T cell receptor beta chains drawn from one sample of a study of human T cells and chemical hapten exposure. MiXCR, run by TCRdb on the RACE reads, gives a single entry per CDR3 protein. Among under 200,000 distinct CDR3 sequences, more than 12% were seen once, and the ten largest hold 1.7%. The source material was whole blood, sampled in connection with sensitization to the hapten diphenylcyclopropenone (DPC). The receptors were gathered from a woman in her twenties or thirties with alopecia areata. Some clones in this sample may be carry-over from other donors' samples. CDR3s include the opening cysteine and the closing phenylalanine or tryptophan. The D gene is left open where the match is weak. Expanded clones get a size class; other rows say once, few or many, or leave the size out.

clone size,D gene,V gene,J gene,CDR3 DNA,CDR3 protein
many,.,TRBV7-9,TRBJ1-5,TGTGCCAGCAGCAGGGAAAGCAATCAGCCCCAGCATTTT,CASSRESNQPQHF
few,.,TRBV6-1,TRBJ1-5,TGTGCCAGCAGTGTTCAGGAACATCAGCCCCAGCATTTT,CASSVQEHQPQHF
few,.,TRBV7-9,TRBJ2-5,TGTGCCAGCAGCTTATCCCCCGGCCAAGAGACCCAGTACTTC,CASSLSPGQETQYF
.,TRBD1,TRBV18,TRBJ2-1,TGTGCCAGCTCATCCCTCCGGGACAGGGGGTTCAATGAGCAGTTCTTC,CASSSLRDRGFNEQFF
.,.,TRBV6-5,TRBJ1-6,TGTGCCAGCAGTTACCAGGGACACGGGAATTCACCCCTCCACTTT,CASSYQGHGNSPLHF
many,.,TRBV4-1,TRBJ1-1,TGCGCCAGCAGCCAAGAGGTAGCCCGGACAACTGAAGCTTTCTTT,CASSQEVARTTEAFF
many,TRBD2,TRBV7-8,TRBJ2-4,TGTGCCAGCAGCTCTACTAGCGGGGGGGCCAAAAACATTCAGTACTTC,CASSSTSGGAKNIQYF
few,.,TRBV12-3/TRBV12-4,TRBJ1-3,TGTGCCAGCAGTTTCGGGGGACAAAGTGGCTCTGGAAACACCATATATTTT,CASSFGGQSGSGNTIYF
.,.,TRBV7-9,TRBJ2-1,TGTGCCAGCAGCTTAGCGGTTGGCAACAATGAGCAGTTCTTC,CASSLAVGNNEQFF
.,TRBD1,TRBV4-3,TRBJ2-7,TGCGCCAGCAGCCAAGGAATGATGGGACAGGGGGCCTACGAGCAGTACTTC,CASSQGMMGQGAYEQYF
.,.,TRBV27,TRBJ1-3,TGTGCCAGCGGGACTTTCTCTGGAAACACCATATATTTT,CASGTFSGNTIYF
few,TRBD2,TRBV11-2,TRBJ2-1,TGTGCCACCAGATTAAAGCGGGGGCAGTTCTTC,CATRLKRGQFF
.,.,TRBV4-2,TRBJ2-7,TGTGCCAGCAGCCAAGTTACGGGTACATCCCACGAGCAGTACTTC,CASSQVTGTSHEQYF
.,TRBD1,TRBV10-3,TRBJ2-5,TGTGCCATCAGCTCAACAGGGGTCGGGGAGACCCAGTACTTC,CAISSTGVGETQYF
.,.,TRBV29-1,TRBJ1-1,TGCAGCGTTCTAGAACCCCGTGGCACTGAAGCTTTCTTT,CSVLEPRGTEAFF
many,.,TRBV7-8,TRBJ1-5,TGTGCCAGCAGCTTAGCGACGGGTCAGCCCCAGCATTTT,CASSLATGQPQHF
many,.,TRBV19,TRBJ2-6,TGTGCCAGTTCCTCGGGGGCCGCCAACGTCCTGACTTTC,CASSSGAANVLTF
many,.,TRBV4-3,TRBJ2-3,TGCGCCAGCAGCCAACAATATCCGTCGGATACGCAGTATTTT,CASSQQYPSDTQYF
.,.,TRBV9,TRBJ2-5,TGTGCCAGCAGCGTAGCCGGGGGCTTGGAGGAGACCCAGTACTTC,CASSVAGGLEETQYF
.,.,TRBV20-1,TRBJ1-4,TGCAGTGCGGACGCCCGGCGGGAAAAACTGTTTTTT,CSADARREKLFF
many,TRBD1,TRBV20-1,TRBJ1-1,TGCAGTGTTCCGGGACAGGGGGCCATGAACACTGAAGCTTTCTTT,CSVPGQGAMNTEAFF
few,TRBD1,TRBV29-1,TRBJ2-2,TGCAGCGTTGTCCCCGGACAGGTGACCACCGGGGAGCTGTTTTTT,CSVVPGQVTTGELFF
few,.,TRBV12-3/TRBV12-4,TRBJ1-5,TGTGCCAGCAGTCGGGGCCTGAGGGAACAGCCCCAGCATTTT,CASSRGLREQPQHF
few,TRBD1,TRBV7-9,TRBJ2-7,TGTGCCAGCAGCTATAGTAGGGAGACAGGGAACTACGAGCAGTACTTC,CASSYSRETGNYEQYF
many,.,TRBV5-4,TRBJ1-2,TGTGCCAGCAGCGGTAACTATGGCTACACCTTC,CASSGNYGYTF
few,.,TRBV28,TRBJ1-5,TGTGCCAGCAGTTTTTCTGTGGGAGTCAATCAGCCCCAGCATTTT,CASSFSVGVNQPQHF
.,.,TRBV20-1,TRBJ2-1,TGCAGTGCTAGTCTCCCTAGCGCGCGGATAAATGAGCAGTTCTTC,CSASLPSARINEQFF